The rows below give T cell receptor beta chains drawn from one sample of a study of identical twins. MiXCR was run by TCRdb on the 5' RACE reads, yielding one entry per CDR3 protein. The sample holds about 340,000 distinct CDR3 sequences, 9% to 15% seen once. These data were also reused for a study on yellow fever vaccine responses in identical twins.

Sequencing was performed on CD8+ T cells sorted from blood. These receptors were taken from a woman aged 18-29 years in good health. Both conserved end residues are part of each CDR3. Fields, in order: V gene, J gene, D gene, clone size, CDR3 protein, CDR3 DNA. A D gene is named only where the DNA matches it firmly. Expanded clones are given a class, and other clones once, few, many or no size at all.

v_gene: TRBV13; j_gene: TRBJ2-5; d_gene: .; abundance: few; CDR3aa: CASSLGQEMETQYF; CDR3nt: TGTGCCAGCAGCTTAGGGCAGGAGATGGAGACCCAGTACTTC
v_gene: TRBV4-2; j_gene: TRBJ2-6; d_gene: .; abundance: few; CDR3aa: CASSQDLSSGANVLTF; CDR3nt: TGTGCCAGCAGCCAAGACTTGTCCTCTGGGGCCAACGTCCTGACTTTC
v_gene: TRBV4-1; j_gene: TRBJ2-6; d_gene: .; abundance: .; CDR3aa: CASSPRATHSGANVLTF; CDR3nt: TGCGCCAGCAGCCCCCGGGCAACACACTCTGGGGCCAACGTCCTGACTTTC
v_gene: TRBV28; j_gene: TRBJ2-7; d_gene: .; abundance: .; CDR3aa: CASNKGLYEQYF; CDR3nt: TGTGCCAGCAATAAGGGACTCTACGAGCAGTACTTC
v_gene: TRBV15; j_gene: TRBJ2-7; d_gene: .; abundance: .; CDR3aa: CATSRDVQQGYEQYF; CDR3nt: TGTGCCACCAGCAGAGATGTCCAGCAAGGCTACGAGCAGTACTTC
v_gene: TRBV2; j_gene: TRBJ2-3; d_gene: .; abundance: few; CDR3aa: CASSESMASTDTQYF; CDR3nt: TGTGCCAGCAGTGAATCAATGGCGAGCACAGATACGCAGTATTTT
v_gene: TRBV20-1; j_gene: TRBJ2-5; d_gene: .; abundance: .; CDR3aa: CSAPGHSKETQYF; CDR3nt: TGCAGTGCGCCGGGACACTCTAAAGAGACCCAGTACTTC
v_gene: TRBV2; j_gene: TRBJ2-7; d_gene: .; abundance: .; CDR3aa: CASLGGRVEQYF; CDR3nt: TGTGCCAGCCTGGGCGGTAGGGTCGAGCAGTACTTC
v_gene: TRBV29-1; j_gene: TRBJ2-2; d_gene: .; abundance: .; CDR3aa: CSVSNQGRGELFF; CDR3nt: TGCAGCGTCTCTAACCAGGGTAGGGGGGAGCTGTTTTTT
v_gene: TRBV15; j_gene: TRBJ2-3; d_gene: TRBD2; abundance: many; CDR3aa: CATSEGLAGGSTDTQYF; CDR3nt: TGTGCCACCAGCGAGGGACTAGCGGGAGGGAGCACAGATACGCAGTATTTT
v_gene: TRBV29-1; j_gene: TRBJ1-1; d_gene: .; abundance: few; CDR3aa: CSVEPGNTEAFF; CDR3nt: TGCAGCGTTGAACCCGGAAACACTGAAGCTTTCTTT
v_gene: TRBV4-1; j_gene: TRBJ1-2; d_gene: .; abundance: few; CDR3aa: CASSQVPGYYGYTF; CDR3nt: TGCGCCAGCAGCCAGGTCCCCGGGTACTATGGCTACACCTTC
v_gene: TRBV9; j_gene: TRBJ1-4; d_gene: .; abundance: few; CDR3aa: CASSGNRDEATNEKLFF; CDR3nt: TGTGCCAGCAGCGGGAACAGGGATGAGGCAACTAATGAAAAACTGTTTTTT
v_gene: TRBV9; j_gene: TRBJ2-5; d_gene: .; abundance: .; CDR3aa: CASSVGILRRSGYRGRQETQYF; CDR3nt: TGTGCCAGCAGCGTAGGTATTCTCCGGAGGAGCGGTTACCGGGGGAGACAAGAGACCCAGTACTTC
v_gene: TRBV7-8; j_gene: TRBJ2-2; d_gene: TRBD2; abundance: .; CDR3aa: CASRTSGLGLAGELFF; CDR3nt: TGTGCCAGCAGGACTAGCGGGCTAGGCCTGGCCGGGGAGCTGTTTTTT
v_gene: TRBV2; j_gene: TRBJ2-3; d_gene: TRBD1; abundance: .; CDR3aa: CASSGDRGPDTQYF; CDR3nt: TGTGCCAGCAGTGGGGACAGGGGGCCAGATACGCAGTATTTT
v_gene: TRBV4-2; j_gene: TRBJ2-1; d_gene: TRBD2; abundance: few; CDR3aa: CATSVDSRDYRPNEQFF; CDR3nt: TGTGCCACCTCGGTCGATTCCCGGGACTATCGTCCCAATGAGCAGTTCTTC
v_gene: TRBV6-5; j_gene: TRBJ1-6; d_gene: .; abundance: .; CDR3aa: CASSYSIFLDSPLHF; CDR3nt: TGTGCCAGCAGTTACTCGATCTTTTTAGATTCACCCCTCCACTTT
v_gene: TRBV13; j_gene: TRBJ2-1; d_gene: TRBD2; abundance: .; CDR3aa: CASSLVILGLTSGPYNEQFF; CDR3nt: TGTGCCAGCAGCTTAGTCATACTCGGGCTAACTAGCGGGCCATACAATGAGCAGTTCTTC
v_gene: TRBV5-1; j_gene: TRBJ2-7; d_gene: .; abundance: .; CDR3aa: CASSTGDFGNEQYF; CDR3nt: TGCGCCAGCAGCACGGGGGACTTCGGAAACGAGCAGTACTTC
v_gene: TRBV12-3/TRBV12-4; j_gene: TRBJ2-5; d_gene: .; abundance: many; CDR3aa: CASSLSRVETQYF; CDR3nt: TGTGCCAGCAGTTTGTCCCGGGTAGAGACCCAGTACTTC
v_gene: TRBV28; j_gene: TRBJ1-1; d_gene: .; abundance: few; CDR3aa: CASSPRARPEAFF; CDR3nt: TGTGCCAGCAGCCCCCGGGCCAGACCAGAAGCTTTCTTT
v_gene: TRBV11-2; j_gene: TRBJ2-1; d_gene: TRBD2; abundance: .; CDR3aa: CASRPGTSGGIRHNEQFF; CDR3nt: TGTGCCAGCAGACCCGGGACTAGCGGGGGGATACGGCACAATGAGCAGTTCTTC
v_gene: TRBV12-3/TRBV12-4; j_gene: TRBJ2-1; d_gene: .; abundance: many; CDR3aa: CASSLEASSYNEQFF; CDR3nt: TGTGCCAGCAGTTTAGAAGCGAGCTCCTACAATGAGCAGTTCTTC
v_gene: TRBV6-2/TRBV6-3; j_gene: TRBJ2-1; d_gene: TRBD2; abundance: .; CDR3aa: CASSTGPSGYNEQFF; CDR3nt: TGTGCCAGCAGTACCGGCCCTAGCGGATACAATGAGCAGTTCTTC
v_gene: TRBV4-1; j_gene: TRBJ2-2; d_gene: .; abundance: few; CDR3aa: CASSQFHSNTGELFF; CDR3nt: TGCGCCAGCAGCCAATTTCATTCGAACACCGGGGAGCTGTTTTTT
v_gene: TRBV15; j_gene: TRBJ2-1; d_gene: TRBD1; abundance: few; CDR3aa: CATRAGGSSYNEQFF; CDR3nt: TGTGCCACCAGGGCAGGGGGTAGCTCCTACAATGAGCAGTTCTTC
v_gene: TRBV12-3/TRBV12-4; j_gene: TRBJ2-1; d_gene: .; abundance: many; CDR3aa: CASSGVLTGTKFSSYNEQFF; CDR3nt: TGTGCCAGCAGTGGAGTCCTGACAGGGACTAAATTCAGCTCCTACAATGAGCAGTTCTTC
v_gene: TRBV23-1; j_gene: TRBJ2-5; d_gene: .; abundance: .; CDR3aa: CASSQHTRGTYQETQYF; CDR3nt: TGCGCCAGCAGTCAACACACTAGAGGGACCTACCAAGAGACCCAGTACTTC
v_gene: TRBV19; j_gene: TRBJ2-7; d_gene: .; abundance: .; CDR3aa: CASSPAGQSYEQYF; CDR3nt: TGTGCCAGTAGTCCGGCGGGGCAATCCTACGAGCAGTACTTC
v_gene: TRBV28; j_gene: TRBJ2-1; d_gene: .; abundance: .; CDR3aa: CASSLETPDVITYNEQFF; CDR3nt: TGTGCCAGCAGTTTGGAGACACCTGATGTGATTACCTACAATGAGCAGTTCTTC
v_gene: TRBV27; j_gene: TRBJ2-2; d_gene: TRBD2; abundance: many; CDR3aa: CASSKLAGGAANTGELFF; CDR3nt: TGTGCCAGCAGCAAACTAGCGGGAGGAGCCGCGAACACCGGGGAGCTGTTTTTT
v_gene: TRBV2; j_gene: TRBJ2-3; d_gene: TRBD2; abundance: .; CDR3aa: CASSVAGGPVYTQYF; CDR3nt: TGTGCCAGCAGTGTGGCGGGGGGCCCGGTCTATACGCAGTATTTT
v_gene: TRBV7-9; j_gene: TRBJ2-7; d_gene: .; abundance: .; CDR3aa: CASMDSSYEQYF; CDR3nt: TGTGCCAGCATGGACAGTTCCTACGAGCAGTACTTC
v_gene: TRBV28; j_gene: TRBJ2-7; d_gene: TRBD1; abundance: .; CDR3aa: CASRDREYYEQYF; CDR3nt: TGTGCCAGCAGGGACAGGGAATACTACGAGCAGTACTTC
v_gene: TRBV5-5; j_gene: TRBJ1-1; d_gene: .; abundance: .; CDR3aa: CASSLAWGSEAFF; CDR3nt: TGTGCCAGCAGCTTGGCCTGGGGTTCCGAAGCTTTCTTT
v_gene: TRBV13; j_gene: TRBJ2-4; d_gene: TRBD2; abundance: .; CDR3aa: CASSQNAGECNF; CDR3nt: TGTGCCAGCAGCCAGAATGCGGGGGAGTGTAACTTC
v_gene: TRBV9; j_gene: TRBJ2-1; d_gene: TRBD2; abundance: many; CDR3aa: CASSVEAGVFYNEQFF; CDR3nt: TGTGCCAGCAGCGTAGAGGCGGGAGTATTCTACAATGAGCAGTTCTTC
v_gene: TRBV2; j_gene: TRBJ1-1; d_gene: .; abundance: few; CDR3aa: CASAFMNTEAFF; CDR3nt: TGTGCCAGCGCCTTTATGAACACTGAAGCTTTCTTT
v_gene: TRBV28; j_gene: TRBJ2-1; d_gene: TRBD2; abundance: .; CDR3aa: CASSLLAGLINEQFF; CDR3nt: TGTGCCAGCAGTTTATTAGCGGGGCTTATTAATGAGCAGTTCTTC
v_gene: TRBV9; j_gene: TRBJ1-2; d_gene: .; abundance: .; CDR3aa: CASSAADAQGGYTF; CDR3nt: TGTGCCAGCAGCGCCGCCGACGCGCAAGGGGGCTACACCTTC
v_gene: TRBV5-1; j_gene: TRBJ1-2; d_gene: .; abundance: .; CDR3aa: CASSSPGPNYGYTF; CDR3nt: TGCGCCAGCAGCTCACCGGGACCCAACTATGGCTACACCTTC
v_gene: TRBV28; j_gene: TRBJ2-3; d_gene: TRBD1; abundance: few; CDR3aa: CASRNTGDSTDTQYF; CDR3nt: TGTGCCAGCAGGAACACAGGGGATAGCACAGATACGCAGTATTTT
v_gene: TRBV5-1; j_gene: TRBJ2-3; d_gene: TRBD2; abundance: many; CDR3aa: CASSLTGLAGDLTDTQYF; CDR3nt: TGCGCCAGCAGCTTGACAGGACTAGCGGGAGACCTAACAGATACGCAGTATTTT
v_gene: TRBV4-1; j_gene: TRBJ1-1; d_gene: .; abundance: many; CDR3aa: CASSQEAWGNTEAFF; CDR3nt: TGCGCCAGCAGCCAGGAAGCCTGGGGAAACACTGAAGCTTTCTTT
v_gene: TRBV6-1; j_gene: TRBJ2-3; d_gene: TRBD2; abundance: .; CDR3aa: CASRRLAGSTDTQYF; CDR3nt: TGTGCCAGCAGGAGACTAGCGGGATCCACAGATACGCAGTATTTT
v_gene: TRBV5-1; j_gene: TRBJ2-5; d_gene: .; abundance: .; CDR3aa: CASSLSTGAQETQYF; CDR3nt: TGCGCCAGCAGCTTGTCGACAGGAGCCCAAGAGACCCAGTACTTC
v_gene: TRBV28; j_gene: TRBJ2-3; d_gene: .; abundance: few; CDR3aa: CASASGTMGGGSDTQYF; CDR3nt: TGTGCCAGCGCCTCCGGGACAATGGGAGGTGGATCAGATACGCAGTATTTT
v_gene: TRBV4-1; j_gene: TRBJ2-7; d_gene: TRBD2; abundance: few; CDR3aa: CASSPGGPFYEQYF; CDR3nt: TGCGCCAGCAGCCCGGGGGGACCCTTCTACGAGCAGTACTTC
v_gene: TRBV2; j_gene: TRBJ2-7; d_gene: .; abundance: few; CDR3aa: CASSEAGAYSYEQYF; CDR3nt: TGTGCCAGCAGTGAAGCGGGGGCCTACTCCTACGAGCAGTACTTC
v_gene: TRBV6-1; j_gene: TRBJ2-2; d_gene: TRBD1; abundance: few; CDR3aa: CASTDRVGTGELFF; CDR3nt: TGTGCCAGCACCGACAGGGTGGGCACCGGGGAGCTGTTTTTT